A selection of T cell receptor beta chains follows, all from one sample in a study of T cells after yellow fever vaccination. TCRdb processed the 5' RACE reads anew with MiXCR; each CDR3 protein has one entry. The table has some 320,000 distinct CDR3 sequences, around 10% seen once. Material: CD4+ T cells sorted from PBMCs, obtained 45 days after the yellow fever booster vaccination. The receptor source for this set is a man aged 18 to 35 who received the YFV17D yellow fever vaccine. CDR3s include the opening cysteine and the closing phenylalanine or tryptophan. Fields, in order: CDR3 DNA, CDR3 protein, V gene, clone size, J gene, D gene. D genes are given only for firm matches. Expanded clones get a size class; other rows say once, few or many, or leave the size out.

CDR3nt: TGTGCCAGCAGCTTTGGCGGGGGGAAACCCTACGAGCAGTACTTC
CDR3aa: CASSFGGGKPYEQYF
v_gene: TRBV7-2
abundance: few
j_gene: TRBJ2-7
d_gene: TRBD2

CDR3nt: TGCGCCAGCAATCGTCAGGGGTCACGGGATGGTGGCTACACCTTC
CDR3aa: CASNRQGSRDGGYTF
v_gene: TRBV5-1
abundance: few
j_gene: TRBJ1-2
d_gene: -

CDR3nt: TGTGCCAGCAGCGGGTTCGCCACCAGAATAGATACGCAGTATTTT
CDR3aa: CASSGFATRIDTQYF
v_gene: TRBV5-6
abundance: few
j_gene: TRBJ2-3
d_gene: -

CDR3nt: TGTGCCAGCTCACCCGGGACAGGAAGGCAACTTGAAGCTTTCTTT
CDR3aa: CASSPGTGRQLEAFF
v_gene: TRBV18
abundance: many
j_gene: TRBJ1-1
d_gene: TRBD1

CDR3nt: TGTGCCAGCAGCTTAGGGCCAGGGCGGCCAAAAAGCTCCTATAATTCACCCCTCCACTTT
CDR3aa: CASSLGPGRPKSSYNSPLHF
v_gene: TRBV13
abundance: once
j_gene: TRBJ1-6
d_gene: -

CDR3nt: TGCAGTGCTTCCCGGACGGGGACAGATACGCAGTATTTT
CDR3aa: CSASRTGTDTQYF
v_gene: TRBV20-1
abundance: few
j_gene: TRBJ2-3
d_gene: -

CDR3nt: TGTGCCAGCAGCTCGGGACTAGCGGGGGGGCTGGGCACAGATACGCAGTATTTT
CDR3aa: CASSSGLAGGLGTDTQYF
v_gene: TRBV5-5
abundance: few
j_gene: TRBJ2-3
d_gene: TRBD2

CDR3nt: TGTGCCAGCAGTTTCCCAGGGGGCGGGTACGAGCAGTACTTC
CDR3aa: CASSFPGGGYEQYF
v_gene: TRBV25-1
abundance: few
j_gene: TRBJ2-7
d_gene: TRBD1

CDR3nt: TGCGCCAGCAGCCAAGCAACAGGGGATCAGCCCCAGCATTTT
CDR3aa: CASSQATGDQPQHF
v_gene: TRBV4-3
abundance: few
j_gene: TRBJ1-5
d_gene: TRBD1

CDR3nt: TGTGCCAGCAGCCAATCTAGGGGGGGGGCCGGGGAAGATACGCAGTATTTT
CDR3aa: CASSQSRGGAGEDTQYF
v_gene: TRBV4-2
abundance: -
j_gene: TRBJ2-3
d_gene: -

CDR3nt: TGTGCCAGTTCAGACGGAATCCAAGAGACCCAGTACTTC
CDR3aa: CASSDGIQETQYF
v_gene: TRBV19
abundance: many
j_gene: TRBJ2-5
d_gene: -

CDR3nt: TGCGCCAGCAGCCAAGGACAAAATGAAAAACTGTTTTTT
CDR3aa: CASSQGQNEKLFF
v_gene: TRBV4-1
abundance: many
j_gene: TRBJ1-4
d_gene: -

CDR3nt: TGCGCCAGCAGCCAAGAAATAGGACCTGGAAACACCATATATTTT
CDR3aa: CASSQEIGPGNTIYF
v_gene: TRBV4-1
abundance: -
j_gene: TRBJ1-3
d_gene: -

CDR3nt: TGTGCCAGCAGGATCCAGGGGATTCACGGGGAGCTGTTTTTT
CDR3aa: CASRIQGIHGELFF
v_gene: TRBV6-5
abundance: few
j_gene: TRBJ2-2
d_gene: -

CDR3nt: TGTGCCAGCAGCCTGGACAGGGTTGGAACAGATACGCAGTATTTT
CDR3aa: CASSLDRVGTDTQYF
v_gene: TRBV7-3
abundance: few
j_gene: TRBJ2-3
d_gene: TRBD1

CDR3nt: TGCAGTGCAAGGACAGATTTTAATCAGCCCCAGCATTTT
CDR3aa: CSARTDFNQPQHF
v_gene: TRBV20-1
abundance: many
j_gene: TRBJ1-5
d_gene: -